This TCR beta chain originates from a study of siplizumab effects on memory and regulatory T cells. The assay was immunoSEQ multiplex PCR, and TCRdb's table has in-frame clones only and misses some. The sample holds 80,000 to 95,000 clones; more than 85% are singletons and the top ten take less than 20%. With 2 bases removed from V and 9 bases from J, the gap between germline ends came to 13 bases. The CDR3 length is 13 residues. CDR1 is MNHNY and CDR2 is SVGAGI in the germline V gene (reference sequence). The receptor was isolated from a human donor in good health. Material: CD8+ T cells sorted from blood. The V call is TRBV6-6, the J call TRBJ1-2, with D perhaps TRBD1 (5 bases). Here the CDR3 DNA reads TGTGCCAGCAGTTACCCGGGCGGGGCGAGCTACACCTTC. Translated, it gives CASSYPGGASYTF.